The rows below give T cell receptor beta chains drawn from one sample of a study of shared clonotypes between healthy human individuals. Sequenced by immunoSEQ multiplex PCR; TCRdb stores in-frame clones only, minus some. The sample carries roughly 2.1 million clones, roughly 91% recorded once. The sequenced sample was naive CD8+ T cells from PBMCs. These receptors all come from a man aged 18 to 30 in good health. Some clones in this sample may be carry-over from other donors' samples. CDR3s include the opening cysteine and the closing phenylalanine or tryptophan. The order of the fields is D gene, J gene, V gene, clone size, CDR3 DNA, CDR3 protein. A D gene is named only where the DNA matches it firmly. Clone size appears in some rows only: once, few, many, or a class for an expanded clone.

D gene: .
J gene: TRBJ1-5
V gene: TRBV27
clone size: .
CDR3 DNA: TGTGCCAGCTGTGCAGGGAGCGGTGGCAATCAGCCCCAGCATTTT
CDR3 protein: CASCAGSGGNQPQHF

D gene: .
J gene: TRBJ1-4
V gene: TRBV9
clone size: .
CDR3 DNA: TGTGCCAGCAGCGTAGATGGCAGGGACGACGAAAAACTGTTTTTT
CDR3 protein: CASSVDGRDDEKLFF

D gene: .
J gene: TRBJ2-2
V gene: TRBV29-1
clone size: .
CDR3 DNA: TGCAGCGTTGGGACGGCTACCGGGGAGCTGTTTTTT
CDR3 protein: CSVGTATGELFF

D gene: .
J gene: TRBJ1-3
V gene: TRBV19
clone size: .
CDR3 DNA: TGTGCCAGCTTCGAAGGAAACACCATATATTTT
CDR3 protein: CASFEGNTIYF

D gene: .
J gene: TRBJ2-1
V gene: TRBV11-2
clone size: .
CDR3 DNA: TGTGCCAGCAGCTTAGTGAGCAGCTCCTACAATGAGCAGTTCTTC
CDR3 protein: CASSLVSSSYNEQFF

D gene: .
J gene: TRBJ1-1
V gene: TRBV29-1
clone size: .
CDR3 DNA: TGCAGCGCAGGACAGACGGTTTTTCTGAACACTGAAGCTTTCTTT
CDR3 protein: CSAGQTVFLNTEAFF

D gene: TRBD1
J gene: TRBJ1-5
V gene: TRBV7-2
clone size: .
CDR3 DNA: TGTGCCAGCAGCCCCCGGGACAGTAATAGCAATCAGCCCCAGCATTTT
CDR3 protein: CASSPRDSNSNQPQHF

D gene: TRBD2
J gene: TRBJ2-7
V gene: TRBV4-1
clone size: .
CDR3 DNA: TGCGCCAGCAGCCAAGATCGAACTAGCGGGTTACCCGAGCAGTACTTC
CDR3 protein: CASSQDRTSGLPEQYF

D gene: .
J gene: TRBJ1-2
V gene: TRBV30
clone size: few
CDR3 DNA: TGTGCCTGGAGTCCACACAGGGAAACGATAAGAGGCTACACCTTC
CDR3 protein: CAWSPHRETIRGYTF

D gene: .
J gene: TRBJ1-3
V gene: TRBV9
clone size: .
CDR3 DNA: TGTGCCAGCAGCTTTGAGACCGAGAGCTCTGGAAACACCATATATTTT
CDR3 protein: CASSFETESSGNTIYF

D gene: .
J gene: TRBJ1-1
V gene: TRBV20-1
clone size: .
CDR3 DNA: TGCAGTGTATGGCTCCACACTGAAGCTTTCTTT
CDR3 protein: CSVWLHTEAFF

D gene: TRBD2
J gene: TRBJ2-5
V gene: TRBV4-1
clone size: .
CDR3 DNA: TGCGCCAGCAGCCCGCGCGGGAGGGCCTTAGGCGGCCAGTACTTC
CDR3 protein: CASSPRGRALGGQYF